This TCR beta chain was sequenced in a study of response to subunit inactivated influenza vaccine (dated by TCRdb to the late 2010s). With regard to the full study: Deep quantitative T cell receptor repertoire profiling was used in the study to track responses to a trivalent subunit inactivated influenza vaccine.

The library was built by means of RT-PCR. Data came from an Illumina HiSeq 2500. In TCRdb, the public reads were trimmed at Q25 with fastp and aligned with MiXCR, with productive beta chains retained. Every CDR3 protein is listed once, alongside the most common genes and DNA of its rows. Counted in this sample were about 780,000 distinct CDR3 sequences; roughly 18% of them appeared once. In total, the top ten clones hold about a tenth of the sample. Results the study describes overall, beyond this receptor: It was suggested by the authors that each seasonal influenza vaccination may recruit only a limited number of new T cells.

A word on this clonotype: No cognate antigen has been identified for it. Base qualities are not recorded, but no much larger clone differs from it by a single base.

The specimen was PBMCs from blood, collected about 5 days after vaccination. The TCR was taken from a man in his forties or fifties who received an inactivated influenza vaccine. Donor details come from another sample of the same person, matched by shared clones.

DNA sequence: TGTGCCAGCAGTCGGGCCCTTGAAGCTTTCTTT. Its translation reads: CASSRALEAFF. The chain is assembled from TRBV6-6 and TRBJ1-1; no D gene is confidently identified. Including the terminal cysteine and phenylalanine, the CDR3 comprises 11 residues. Just the 33-base CDR3 DNA is kept, in frame starting at base 1. V and J lose 5 bases and 7 bases, and a span of 8 bases separates them. Based on the germline V gene (reference sequence), the CDR1 and CDR2 sequences are MNHNY and SVGAGI.